The source of this TCR beta chain is a study of cytotoxic CD8 clonotypes in ibrutinib-treated CLL. Turning to the study itself: Timing of response sample collection was a median approximately twelve months after treatment start, with a range of 6 to 36. Regarding the study as a whole: Clonality (at baseline) was higher than in age-matched healthy donors and tracked circulating CD8+ T-cell counts. Public clonotypes occurred uncommonly; on treatment, they contracted or remained stable.

T cells were sequenced at a targeted depth of 1 in 200,000 to 1 in 1 million. TCRdb's copy holds only in-frame clones and misses some; the assay was immunoSEQ multiplex PCR. The repertoire includes just over 200,000 clones, roughly 73% of them detected once, and 9.5% to 12% sits in the top ten. On this clone itself: Its specificity is not known.

The ends were cut back, 3 bases at V and 4 bases at J, with 9 bases in the middle. Germline CDR1 is LNHDA and CDR2 is SQIVND (reference sequence). The CDR3 covers 13 residues. The sample here was PBMCs, taken after 12 months of ibrutinib treatment. The sequence derives from a human donor with chronic lymphocytic leukemia. The chain recombines TRBV19 with TRBJ1-1; D is ambiguous. CDR3 nucleotides: TGTGCCAGTAGTATCGAGGGTCCCACTGAAGCTTTCTTT. As protein: CASSIEGPTEAFF.